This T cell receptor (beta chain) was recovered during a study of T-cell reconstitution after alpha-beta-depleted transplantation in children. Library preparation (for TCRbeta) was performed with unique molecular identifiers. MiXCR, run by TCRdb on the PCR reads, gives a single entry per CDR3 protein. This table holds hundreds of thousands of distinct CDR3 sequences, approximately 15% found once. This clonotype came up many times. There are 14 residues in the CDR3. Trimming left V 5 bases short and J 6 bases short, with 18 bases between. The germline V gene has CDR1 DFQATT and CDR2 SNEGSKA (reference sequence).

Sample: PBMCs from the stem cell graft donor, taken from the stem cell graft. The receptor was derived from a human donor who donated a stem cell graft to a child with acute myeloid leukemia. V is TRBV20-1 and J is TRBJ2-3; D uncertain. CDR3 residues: CSAGVGGLGDTQYF. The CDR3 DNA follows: TGCAGTGCTGGGGTGGGTGGCCTTGGGGATACGCAGTATTTT.